Listed below are T cell receptor beta chains from one sample, sequenced in a study of cytomegalovirus exposure and HLA in healthy donors. Sequenced by immunoSEQ multiplex PCR; TCRdb stores in-frame clones only, minus some. The sample has a few hundred thousand clones, 80% to 85% seen once; the top ten hold around an eighth. Source material: PBMCs. The receptors shown here come from a woman aged 25 to 39 in good health and CMV-seropositive. CDR3s include the opening cysteine and the closing phenylalanine or tryptophan. The order of the fields is V gene, J gene, D gene, CDR3 length, clone size, CDR3 DNA, CDR3 protein. The D gene is left open where the match is weak. Expanded clones get a size class; other rows say once, few or many, or leave the size out.

TRBV18	TRBJ2-7	TRBD1	14	-	TGTGCCAGCTCGCCCGGGACAGCGAACTACGAGCAGTACTTC	CASSPGTANYEQYF
TRBV6-5	TRBJ1-2	-	13	-	TGTGCCAGCAGTTCCTCAGGAGGTTATGGCTACACCTTC	CASSSSGGYGYTF
TRBV27	TRBJ1-5	-	19	-	TGTGCCAGCAGTCCATATCCCCCGATTGGAGATAAGTCTAATCAGCCCCAGCATTTT	CASSPYPPIGDKSNQPQHF
TRBV9	TRBJ1-3	-	15	few	TGTGCCAGCAGCGTAACCTCCGTCTCTGGAAACACCATATATTTT	CASSVTSVSGNTIYF
TRBV11-3	TRBJ2-2	TRBD2	15	-	TGTGCCAGCGATGGGCGGGAGGGCCCGGTCGGGGAGCTGTTTTTT	CASDGREGPVGELFF
TRBV20-1	TRBJ1-1	-	9	-	TGCAGTGCTAGGGACCTAGCTTTCTTT	CSARDLAFF
TRBV20-1	TRBJ2-5	-	10	-	TGCAGTGGGGATAGGCAGACCCAGTACTTC	CSGDRQTQYF
TRBV2	TRBJ2-6	-	14	-	TGTGCCAGCGCACCCGGAACTGGGGCCAACGTCCTGACTTTC	CASAPGTGANVLTF
TRBV2	TRBJ2-2	-	15	-	TGTGCCAGCAGAGCGACACAGACGAACACCGGGGAGCTGTTTTTT	CASRATQTNTGELFF
TRBV5-1	TRBJ1-2	TRBD1	18	-	TGCGCCAGCAGCTTGGATGCCAGGGGGATGGTTAATAACTATGGCTACACCTTC	CASSLDARGMVNNYGYTF
TRBV2	TRBJ2-5	-	13	-	TGTGCCAGCAGGGCATTTTTAAAAGAGACCCAGTACTTC	CASRAFLKETQYF
TRBV9	TRBJ2-1	TRBD1	15	-	TGTGCCAGCAGTCGTACCGGGACAGGGCCGAATGAGCAGTTCTTC	CASSRTGTGPNEQFF
TRBV6-6	TRBJ2-7	TRBD2	15	few	TGTGCCAGCAGTGAGGGACTAGCGCTAGCCTACGAGCAGTACTTC	CASSEGLALAYEQYF
TRBV5-4	TRBJ2-1	-	16	-	TGTGCCAGCAGCTTGGACCCTAGGGGCTCCTACAATGAGCAGTTCTTC	CASSLDPRGSYNEQFF
TRBV6-1	TRBJ2-1	-	12	-	TGTGCCAGTAGGGAACCTTACAATGAGCAGTTCTTC	CASREPYNEQFF
TRBV4-1	TRBJ1-2	-	13	-	TGCGCCAGCAGCCAAGCATCGGGCTATGGCTACACCTTC	CASSQASGYGYTF
TRBV2	TRBJ2-7	-	15	-	TGTGCCAGCAGTCTCGACAGCGGAATCTCCTACGAGCAGTACTTC	CASSLDSGISYEQYF
TRBV27	TRBJ2-3	-	14	-	TGTGCCAGCAGTCGCGGGTTAATATCAGATACGCAGTATTTT	CASSRGLISDTQYF
TRBV7-9	TRBJ1-1	-	14	-	TGTGCCAGCAGCCCTGGGGGGAGGTTTGATGAAGCTTTCTTT	CASSPGGRFDEAFF
TRBV5-1	TRBJ1-2	-	13	-	TGCGCCAGCAGCTTTGAGGGGGACTATGGCTACACCTTC	CASSFEGDYGYTF
TRBV2	TRBJ1-1	-	14	-	TGTGCCAGCAGTGAGGTCACAGTGAACACTGAAGCTTTCTTT	CASSEVTVNTEAFF
TRBV29-1	TRBJ1-1	-	11	few	TGCAGCGTTGAACGGCCCGGGGAAGCTTTCTTT	CSVERPGEAFF